This entry features one T cell receptor beta chain sequence. The record originates from a study of human T cells and chemical hapten exposure. Overall study: An area of 2 cm by 2 to 2.5 cm on upper inner arm skin received 2% DPC for sensitization.

CDR3 size: 15 residues. CDR1 SGHRS and CDR2 YFSETQ come from the germline V gene. The V end was cut by 3 bases, the J end by 0 bases, with 7 bases between. Indicated time point: patch test 1, 2 weeks after DPC sensitization. The treatment denotes: therapeutic diphenylcyclopropenone sensitization with weekly scalp DPC. TCRdb independently ran MiXCR on the RACE reads; one entry per CDR3 protein. This table holds about 100,000 distinct CDR3 sequences, roughly a tenth found once. The chain has TRBV5-1 and TRBJ2-6; D may correspond to TRBD1 or TRBD2 (5 bases each). The source of this sequence is a man aged 35-49 years with alopecia areata. Some clones in this sample may be carry-over from other donors' samples. This specimen was whole blood, taken in connection with sensitization to the hapten diphenylcyclopropenone (DPC). CDR3 sequence reads: CASSWGSSGANVLTF. The CDR3 DNA reads TGCGCCAGCAGCTGGGGGTCCTCTGGGGCCAACGTCCTGACTTTC. The complete variable domain, with remaining parts taken from reference TRBV5-1 and TRBJ2-6, reads KAGVTQTPRYLIKTRGQQVTLSCSPISGHRSVSWYQQTPGQGLQFLFEYFSETQRNKGNFPGRFSGRQFSNSRSEMNVSTLELGDSALYLCASSWGSSGANVLTFGAGSRLTVL.